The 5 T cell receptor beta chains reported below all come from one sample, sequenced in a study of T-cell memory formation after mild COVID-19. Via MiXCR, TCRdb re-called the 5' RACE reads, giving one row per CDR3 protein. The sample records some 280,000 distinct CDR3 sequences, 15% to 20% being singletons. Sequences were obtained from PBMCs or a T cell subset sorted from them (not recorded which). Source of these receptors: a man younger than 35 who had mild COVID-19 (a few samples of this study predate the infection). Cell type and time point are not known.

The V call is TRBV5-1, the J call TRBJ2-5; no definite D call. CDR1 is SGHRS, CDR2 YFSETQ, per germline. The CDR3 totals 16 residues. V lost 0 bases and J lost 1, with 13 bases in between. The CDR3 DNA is TGCGCCAGCAGCTTGGATGTTCAGAAAACCCAAGAGACCCAGTACTTC. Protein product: CASSLDVQKTQETQYF.

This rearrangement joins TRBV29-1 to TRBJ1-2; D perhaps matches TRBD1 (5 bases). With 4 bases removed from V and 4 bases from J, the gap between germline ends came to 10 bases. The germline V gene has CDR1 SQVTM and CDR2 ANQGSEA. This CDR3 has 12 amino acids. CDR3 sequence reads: CSVGGMGYGYTF. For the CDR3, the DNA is TGCAGCGTTGGGGGGATGGGCTATGGCTACACCTTC.

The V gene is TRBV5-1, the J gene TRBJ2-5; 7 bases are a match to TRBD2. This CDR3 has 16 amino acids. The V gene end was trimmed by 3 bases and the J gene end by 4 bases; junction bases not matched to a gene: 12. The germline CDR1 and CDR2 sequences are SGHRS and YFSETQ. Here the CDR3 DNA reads TGCGCCAGCAGCTCGCACGGGGAGGGTGTTGGAGAGACCCAGTACTTC. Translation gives CASSSHGEGVGETQYF. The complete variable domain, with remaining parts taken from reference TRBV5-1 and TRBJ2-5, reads KAGVTQTPRYLIKTRGQQVTLSCSPISGHRSVSWYQQTPGQGLQFLFEYFSETQRNKGNFPGRFSGRQFSNSRSEMNVSTLELGDSALYLCASSSHGEGVGETQYFGPGTRLLVL.

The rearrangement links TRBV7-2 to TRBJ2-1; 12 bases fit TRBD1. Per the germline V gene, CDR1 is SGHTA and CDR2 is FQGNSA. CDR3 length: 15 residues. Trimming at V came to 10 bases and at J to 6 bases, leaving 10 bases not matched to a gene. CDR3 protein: CATAPGQGAGNEQFF. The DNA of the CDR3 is TGTGCCACCGCCCCGGGACAGGGGGCCGGCAATGAGCAGTTCTTC.

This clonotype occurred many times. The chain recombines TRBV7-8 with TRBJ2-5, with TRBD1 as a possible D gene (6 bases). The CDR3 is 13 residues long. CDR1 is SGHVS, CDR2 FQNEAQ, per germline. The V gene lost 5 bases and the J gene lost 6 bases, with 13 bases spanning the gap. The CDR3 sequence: CASSLRDTKTQYF. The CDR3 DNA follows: TGTGCCAGCAGCCTCAGGGACACAAAGACCCAGTACTTC.